Here is one T cell receptor (beta chain) with its context. This specimen comes from a study of blood T cell repertoires in COVID-19. Authors' processing steps: Reference gene primer amplification yielded estimated nucleated cell counts. The repertoire was sequenced with immunoSEQ multiplex PCR; TCRdb's copy has only in-frame clones and lacks some. Clone size and V and J calls were adopted from that table, with D and trimming inferred from the DNA. This sample has about 60,000 clones, with more than 60% found just once. V trimming: 9 bases; J trimming: 0 bases; junction bases outside the gene matches: 4. Germline V gives CDR1 LNHDA, CDR2 SQIVND (reference sequence). The CDR3 runs to 14 residues.

V is TRBV19 and J is TRBJ2-2; 7 bases are shared with TRBD2. The origin of this receptor is a woman in her 70s with acute or convalescent COVID-19. The sequenced sample was peripheral blood. The chain's CDR3 is CASARGANTGELFF. Here the CDR3 DNA reads TGTGCCAGCGCCCGGGGGGCGAACACCGGGGAGCTGTTTTTT.